This T cell receptor beta chain was found in a study of T-cell reconstitution after alpha-beta-depleted transplantation in children. Study-wide results and caveats: By one year post-transplant, T-cell counts and diversity largely arose from T cells that were newly produced. There were reportedly several hundred expanded graft clones from which alpha-beta T cells came about two months after transplant.

The germline V gene has CDR1 SGHRS and CDR2 YFSETQ. The germline V and J ends were trimmed by 2 bases and 6 bases, with 14 bases remaining between them. CDR3 length equals 15 residues. TCRbeta library preparation incorporated unique molecular identifiers. TCRdb reprocessed the PCR reads with MiXCR, giving one entry per CDR3 protein. There are 250,000 to 300,000 distinct CDR3 sequences in the sample; around 9.1% occur only once, and 7.5% lies in the top ten. This clonotype was found many times. Its antigen is as yet unknown. V and J are TRBV5-1 and TRBJ2-2; D unresolved. The receptor comes from a boy in the first two years of life with acute myeloid leukemia, due to receive a stem cell transplant. The source material was PBMCs, sampled before TCRalphabeta/CD19-depleted stem cell transplant. The CDR3 reads CASSLGNNGPGELFF. CDR3 in DNA: TGCGCCAGCAGCTTAGGGAACAACGGGCCCGGGGAGCTGTTTTTT.